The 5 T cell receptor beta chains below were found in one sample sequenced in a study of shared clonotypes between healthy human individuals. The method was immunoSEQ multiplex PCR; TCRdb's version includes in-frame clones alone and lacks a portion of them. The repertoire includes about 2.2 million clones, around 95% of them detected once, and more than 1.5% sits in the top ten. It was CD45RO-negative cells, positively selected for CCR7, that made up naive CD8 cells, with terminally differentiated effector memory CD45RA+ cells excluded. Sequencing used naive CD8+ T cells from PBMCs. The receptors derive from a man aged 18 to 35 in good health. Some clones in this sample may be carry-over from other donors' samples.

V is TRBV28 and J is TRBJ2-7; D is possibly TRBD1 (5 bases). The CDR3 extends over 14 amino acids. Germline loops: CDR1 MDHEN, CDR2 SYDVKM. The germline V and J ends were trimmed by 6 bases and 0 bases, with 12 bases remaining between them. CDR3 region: CASRDTLNSYEQYF. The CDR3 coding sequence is TGTGCCAGCAGGGACACTCTCAACTCCTACGAGCAGTACTTC.

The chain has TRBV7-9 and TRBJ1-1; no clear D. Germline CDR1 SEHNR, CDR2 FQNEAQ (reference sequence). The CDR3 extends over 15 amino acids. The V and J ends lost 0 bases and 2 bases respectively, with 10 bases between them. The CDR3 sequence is CASSLALVSNTEAFF. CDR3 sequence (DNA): TGTGCCAGCAGCTTAGCGCTCGTGTCAAACACTGAAGCTTTCTTT.

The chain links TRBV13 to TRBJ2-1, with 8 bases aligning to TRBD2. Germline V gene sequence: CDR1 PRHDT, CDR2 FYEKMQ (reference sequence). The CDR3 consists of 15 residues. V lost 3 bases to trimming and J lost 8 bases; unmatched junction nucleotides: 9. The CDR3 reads CASSFPGGNGYEQFF. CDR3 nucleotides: TGTGCCAGCAGCTTTCCGGGAGGGAACGGCTATGAGCAGTTCTTC. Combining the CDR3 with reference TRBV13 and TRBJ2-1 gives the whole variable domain AAGVIQSPRHLIKEKRETATLKCYPIPRHDTVYWYQQGPGQDPQFLISFYEKMQSDKGSIPDRFSAQQFSDYHSELNMSSLELGDSALYFCASSFPGGNGYEQFFGPGTRLTVL.

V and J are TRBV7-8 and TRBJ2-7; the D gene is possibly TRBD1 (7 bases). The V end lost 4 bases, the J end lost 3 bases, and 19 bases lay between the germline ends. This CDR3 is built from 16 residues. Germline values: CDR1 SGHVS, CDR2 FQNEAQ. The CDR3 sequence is CASSSRPGGQLYEQYF. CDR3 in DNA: TGTGCCAGCAGCTCCCGTCCAGGGGGGCAGCTCTACGAGCAGTACTTC.

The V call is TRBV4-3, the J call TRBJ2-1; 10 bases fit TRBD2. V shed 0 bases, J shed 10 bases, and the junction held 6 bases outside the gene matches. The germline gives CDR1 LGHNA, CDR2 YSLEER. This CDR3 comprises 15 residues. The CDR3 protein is CASSQEGAGGPEQFF. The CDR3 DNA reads TGCGCCAGCAGCCAAGAAGGAGCGGGAGGGCCGGAGCAGTTCTTC.